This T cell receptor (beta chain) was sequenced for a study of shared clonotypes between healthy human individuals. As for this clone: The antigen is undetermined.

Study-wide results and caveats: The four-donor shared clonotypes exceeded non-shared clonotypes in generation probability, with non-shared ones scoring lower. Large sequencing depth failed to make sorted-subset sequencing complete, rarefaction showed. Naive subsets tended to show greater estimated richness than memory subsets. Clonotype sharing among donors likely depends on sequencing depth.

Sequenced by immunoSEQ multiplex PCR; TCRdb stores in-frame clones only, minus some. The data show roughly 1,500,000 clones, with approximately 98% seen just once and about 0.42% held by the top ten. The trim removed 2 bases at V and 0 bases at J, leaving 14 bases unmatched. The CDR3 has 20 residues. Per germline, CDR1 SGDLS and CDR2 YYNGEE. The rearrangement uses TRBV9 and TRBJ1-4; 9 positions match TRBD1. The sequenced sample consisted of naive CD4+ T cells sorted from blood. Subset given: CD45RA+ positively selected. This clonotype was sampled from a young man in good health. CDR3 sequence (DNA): TGTGCCAGCAGCGTCGGGTTAATCCGGGACAGGGTATCAACTAATGAAAAACTGTTTTTT. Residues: CASSVGLIRDRVSTNEKLFF.